Each of the 24 T cell receptor beta chains below was sequenced from the same sample in a study of T cells in women clearing cervical HPV infection. TCRdb's table, derived via immunoSEQ multiplex PCR, lists solely in-frame clones and lacks some. This sample's table has over 10,000 clones. The specimen was blood buffy coat. These receptors were taken from a woman aged 18 to 75 with a cervical HPV16 infection that either progressed to CIN3+ or cleared (not recorded which).

In regard to this clone: The CDR3 end is not reached by the read, which stops 3 residues before it; the germline J gene fills it in. The chain recombines TRBV19 with TRBJ2-2; the D gene is possibly TRBD1 (6 bases). V was cut by 7 bases and J by 0 bases, with 12 bases left in between. The germline CDR1 and CDR2 sequences are LNHDA and SQIVND (reference sequence). This CDR3 has 15 amino acids. The CDR3 region is CASTQWGPNTGELFF. CDR3 DNA (partial): TGTGCCAGTACTCAATGGGGGCCGAACACCGGGGAG.

Comment on this clone: The sequence runs out 3 residues before the end of the CDR3; the remainder is reconstructed from the germline J gene. This rearrangement joins TRBV7-2 to TRBJ2-7, with a weak D call TRBD1 (5 bases). The germline V gene has CDR1 SGHTA and CDR2 FQGNSA. V lost 8 bases and J lost 5, with 10 bases in between. The CDR3 has 11 amino acids. The chain's CDR3 is CASGWGDEQYF. The sequenced CDR3 bases are TGTGCCAGCGGGTGGGGCGACGAG.

Of note for this clone: The DNA ends 3 residues before the CDR3 does, and the rest of the CDR3 is filled in from the germline J gene. Other DNA variants within this sample encode the same CDR3. This chain links TRBV5-1 with TRBJ1-1; maybe TRBD1 (6 bases). The CDR3 is 15 residues long. Germline values: CDR1 SGHRS, CDR2 YFSETQ. The CDR3 here is CASSPSGGAGETAFF. Incomplete CDR3 DNA: TGCGCCAGCAGCCCTAGCGGGGGGGCCGGGGAGACC.

Of note for this clone: The read ends 3 residues shy of where the CDR3 ends; the end is completed using the germline J gene. The V call is TRBV6-2 or TRBV6-3, the J call TRBJ2-3, with TRBD1 matching 10 bases. The germline gives CDR1 MNHEY, CDR2 SVGEGT. There are 15 residues in the CDR3. Partial CDR3 DNA: TGTGCCAGCAGTTTTGGGACAGGGGCGAATCAGCCG. Protein product: CASSFGTGANQP. The full CDR3 is CASSFGTGANQPQYF.

In the case of this clone: The CDR3 extends 3 residues past the end of the read, so its final part is completed from the germline J gene. J is TRBJ2-1 and V is TRBV27; 9 bases are shared with TRBD2. Germline V gives CDR1 MNHEY, CDR2 SMNVEV (reference sequence). V was pared by 2 bases and J by 8 bases, with 7 bases of the junction left unmatched. The CDR3 covers 15 residues. CDR3: CASSLKPSGVDEQFF. Incomplete CDR3 DNA: TGTGCCAGCAGTTTAAAGCCTAGCGGGGTTGATGAG.

A remark on this clone: The observed sequence ends 3 residues before the CDR3 terminus, with the missing tail filled in from the germline J gene. V and J are TRBV11-2 and TRBJ1-1; a possible D gene is TRBD1 (6 bases). The CDR3 runs to 14 residues. The germline CDR1 and CDR2 sequences are SGHAT and FQNNGV. The V end lost 6 bases, the J end lost 0 bases, and 11 bases lay between the germline ends. The CDR3 bases that were read are TGTGCCAGCAGGCTCACAGGGCTGAACACTGAA. Translation gives CASRLTGLNTE. The full-length CDR3 reads as CASRLTGLNTEAFF.

Judged by frequency, this clone is medium-sized. The CDR3 end is not reached by the read, which stops 3 residues before it; the germline J gene fills it in. The same CDR3 is also encoded by other DNA sequences in this sample. The chain recombines TRBV7-8 with TRBJ1-5; maybe TRBD1 (6 bases). Germline V CDR1 and CDR2: SGHVS, FQNEAQ. Trimming shortened V by 1 base and J by 1 base, and 14 bases separated the two germline ends. The CDR3 spans 17 residues. The CDR3 loop is CASSLGGAGASNQPQHF. The CDR3 bases that were read are TGTGCCAGCAGCTTAGGGGGGGCGGGGGCGAGCAATCAGCCC.

Details on this clone: The read stops 3 residues short of the end of the CDR3; the missing end is completed from the germline J gene. V gene TRBV7-9 combines with J gene TRBJ2-3, with D unclear. From germline, CDR1 is SEHNR and CDR2 FQNEAQ (reference sequence). The CDR3 is made up of 13 amino acids. The CDR3 here is CASSLNRIETQYF. The sequenced CDR3 bases are TGTGCCAGCAGCTTAAACAGAATAGAGACG.

A remark on this clone: The read finishes 3 residues shy of the CDR3 end, and the germline J gene is used to complete it. The chain uses TRBV7-3 and TRBJ2-5; 9 positions match TRBD2. The V gene end was trimmed by 5 bases and the J gene end by 5 bases; junction bases not matched to a gene: 9. The germline V gene has CDR1 SGHTA and CDR2 FQGTGA. The CDR3 contains 15 residues. The part of the CDR3 DNA that was read is TGTGCCAGCAGCCCACGAGCGGGGGGTGGGGAGACC. As protein: CASSPRAGGGET. The entire CDR3 reads CASSPRAGGGETQYF.

Worth noting for this clone: The observed sequence ends 3 residues before the CDR3 terminus, with the missing tail filled in from the germline J gene. The rearrangement joins TRBV19 to TRBJ2-3; TRBD2 agrees at 8 bases. Germline V CDR1 and CDR2: LNHDA, SQIVND (reference sequence). J gave up 6 bases and V 6 bases, and 8 bases lay outside the gene matches. There are 14 residues in the CDR3. CDR3 region: CASSPGLGFDTQYF. The DNA read from the CDR3 is TGTGCCAGTAGCCCGGGACTAGGATTTGATACG.

In the case of this clone: Read sequence stops 3 residues before the CDR3 end, and the germline J gene provides the missing end. Other nucleotide sequences in the sample specify the same CDR3. This chain uses TRBV7-9 with TRBJ2-5; D may be TRBD1 (5 bases). The germline CDR1 and CDR2 sequences are SEHNR and FQNEAQ (reference sequence). There are 15 residues in the CDR3. The V end lost 0 bases, the J end lost 5 bases, and 13 bases lay between the germline ends. CDR3 DNA, as far as it was read: TGTGCCAGCAGCTTAGCGCAGGGATTGGTGGAGACC. It codes for CASSLAQGLVET. The full CDR3 protein is CASSLAQGLVETQYF.

Turning to this clone: The read comes to an end 3 residues before the CDR3 does, leaving the germline J gene to fill in the end. The V call is TRBV29-1, the J call TRBJ2-7, with TRBD1 matching over 7 bases. V was clipped by 5 bases and J by 2 bases; unmatched bases: 6. This CDR3 has 13 amino acids. In germline, CDR1 is SQVTM, CDR2 ANQGSEA. The CDR3 here is CSVTTGNPYEQYF. CDR3 DNA, as far as it was read: TGCAGCGTTACGACAGGGAACCCCTACGAG.

For this clone: The junction differs from germline at one of its ends, possibly a read error. The CDR3 goes on 3 residues after the read ends, and that part is filled in from the germline J gene. The V and J genes are TRBV7-9 and TRBJ1-2, with D maybe TRBD1 (5 bases). Per germline, CDR1 SEHNR and CDR2 FQNEAQ (reference sequence). CDR3 size: 14 residues. The part of the CDR3 DNA that was read is TGTGCCGGCAGCGACAGCTACGCTAACTATGGC. Encoded protein: CAGSDSYANYG. The whole CDR3 protein is CAGSDSYANYGYTF.

A note on this clone: The CDR3 goes on 3 residues after the read ends, and that part is filled in from the germline J gene. The sample holds other DNA sequences that translate to the same CDR3. J is TRBJ1-1 and V is TRBV29-1, with D hard to call. The CDR3 runs 15 residues. Germline V lookup: CDR1 SQVTM, CDR2 ANQGSEA. Between the trimmed V and J ends, which lost 4 bases and 0 bases, there was a span of 15 bases. CDR3 amino acids: CSVASSEVLNTEAFF. The covered CDR3 bases are TGCAGCGTTGCGAGTTCCGAGGTTTTGAACACTGAA. The full variable domain, with the rest looked up from reference TRBV29-1 and TRBJ1-1, is SAVISQKPSRDICQRGTSLTIQCQVDSQVTMMFWYRQQPGQSLTLIATANQGSEATYESGFVIDKFPISRPNLTFSTLTVSNMSPEDSSIYLCSVASSEVLNTEAFFGQGTRLTVV.

Concerning this clone itself: A read error may account for a junction end that differs from germline. The CDR3 end is not reached by the read, which stops 3 residues before it; the germline J gene fills it in. This chain links TRBV2 with TRBJ2-3; 11 nucleotides agree with TRBD2. The germline CDR1 and CDR2 sequences are SNHLY and FYNNEI. This CDR3 spans 14 amino acids. The CDR3 sequence: CASRVAGGPETQYF. The part of the CDR3 DNA that was read is TGTGCCAGCAGGGTAGCGGGGGGGCCAGAGACG.

Regarding this clone: The read ends 3 residues before the CDR3 terminus; that terminus is restored from the germline J gene. V is TRBV9 and J is TRBJ2-1; 7 nucleotides line up with TRBD1. This CDR3 contains 14 residues. CDR1 SGDLS and CDR2 YYNGEE come from the germline V gene. With V trimmed by 0 bases and J by 9 bases, 6 bases remained unmatched. CDR3 loop: CASSVEAGGIEQFF. The part of the CDR3 DNA that was read is TGTGCCAGCAGCGTAGAAGCAGGGGGAATTGAG.

As to this clone: The read ends 3 residues shy of where the CDR3 ends; the end is completed using the germline J gene. J is TRBJ2-7 and V is TRBV20-1, with 9 bases that match TRBD2. CDR1 DFQATT and CDR2 SNEGSKA come from the germline V gene (reference sequence). V was clipped by 1 base and J by 2 bases; unmatched bases: 6. The CDR3 is 15 residues long. The DNA read from the CDR3 is TGCAGTGCTAGAGCCCGCCTAGCGGGGCCCTACGAG. Translating gives CSARARLAGPYE. Given in full, the CDR3 is CSARARLAGPYEQYF.

A note on this clone: Read sequence stops 3 residues before the CDR3 end, and the germline J gene provides the missing end. The chain links TRBV6-2 or TRBV6-3 to TRBJ1-5; TRBD1 agrees at 7 bases. Looked up from germline, CDR1 is MNHEY and CDR2 is SVGEGT. After removal of 4 bases from V and 4 bases from J, the junction contained 4 bases not matched to a gene. CDR3 length: 14 amino acids. The CDR3 DNA, read in part, is TGTGCCAGCAGTTCGGACAGGCTGAATCAGCCC. Residues: CASSSDRLNQP. The full CDR3 reads CASSSDRLNQPQHF.

Remarks on this clone: With the read ending 3 residues before the CDR3 end, the germline J gene is used to fill in that end. The chain is built from TRBV20-1 and TRBJ1-6; 8 positions agree with TRBD1. Germline V CDR1 and CDR2: DFQATT, SNEGSKA (reference sequence). The CDR3 totals 14 residues. J was trimmed by 5 bases and V by 2 bases; bases with no gene match: 2. CDR3 residues: CSARQDRDNSPLHF. CDR3 DNA (partial): TGCAGTGCTAGACAGGACAGGGATAATTCACCC.

Notes on this clone: The read ends 3 residues early relative to the CDR3; the germline J gene fills the gap. The chain links TRBV29-1 to TRBJ1-2; D is ambiguous. Germline V CDR1 and CDR2: SQVTM, ANQGSEA. This CDR3 is 13 amino acids long. Trimming stripped 4 bases from V and 2 bases from J, with 11 bases between. CDR3 DNA (partial): TGCAGCGTTGGACTGGCAGAAAACTATGGC. Protein: CSVGLAENYG. The whole CDR3 region reads CSVGLAENYGYTF.

The covered CDR3 bases are TGCGCCAGCAGCTTGAAGCAGGGACTTACACTTCCCCCGGAGGGTAATGAAAAA. Its protein product is CASSLKQGLTLPPEGNEK. From start to end, the CDR3 is CASSLKQGLTLPPEGNEKLFF. The gene calls are TRBV5-1 and TRBJ1-4; TRBD1 is a possible D gene (5 bases). The read terminates 3 residues before the CDR3 end, so the remaining end is supplied by the germline J gene. This CDR3 region has 21 residues. V was trimmed by 1 base and J by 4 bases, leaving 29 bases between them. Looked up from germline, CDR1 is SGHRS and CDR2 is YFSETQ. Together with reference TRBV5-1 and TRBJ1-4, the CDR3 gives the full variable domain: KAGVTQTPRYLIKTRGQQVTLSCSPISGHRSVSWYQQTPGQGLQFLFEYFSETQRNKGNFPGRFSGRQFSNSRSEMNVSTLELGDSALYLCASSLKQGLTLPPEGNEKLFFGSGTQLSVL.

About this clone: The CDR3 is cut off 3 residues early in the read; its end comes from the germline J gene. V usage is TRBV10-3 and J usage is TRBJ1-4, with 9 bases that match TRBD1. This CDR3 is 14 amino acids long. The germline gives CDR1 ENHRY, CDR2 SYGVKD. CDR3 loop: CAIRRDRVDSPLFF. CDR3 DNA (partial): TGTGCCATCAGGCGGGACAGGGTAGATTCACCA.

With respect to this clone: The sequence runs out 3 residues before the end of the CDR3; the remainder is reconstructed from the germline J gene. The genes are TRBV2 and TRBJ2-3; no definite D call. The CDR3 runs 14 residues. The V gene's germline CDR1 is SNHLY and CDR2 FYNNEI. CDR3 sequence reads: CASGAEYSNQPQYF. The CDR3 DNA, read in part, is TGTGCCAGCGGCGCTGAGTATAGCAATCAGCCG.

About this clone: Read data end 3 residues before the CDR3 end; the end is taken from the germline J gene. This rearrangement joins TRBV2 to TRBJ2-5; 7 nucleotides agree with TRBD1. V was pared by 6 bases and J by 2 bases, with 6 bases of the junction left unmatched. The V gene's germline CDR1 is SNHLY and CDR2 FYNNEI. This CDR3 has 14 amino acids. CDR3 region: CASSKDRSQETQYF. CDR3 DNA, as far as it was read: TGTGCCAGCAGCAAGGACAGGTCACAAGAGACC.